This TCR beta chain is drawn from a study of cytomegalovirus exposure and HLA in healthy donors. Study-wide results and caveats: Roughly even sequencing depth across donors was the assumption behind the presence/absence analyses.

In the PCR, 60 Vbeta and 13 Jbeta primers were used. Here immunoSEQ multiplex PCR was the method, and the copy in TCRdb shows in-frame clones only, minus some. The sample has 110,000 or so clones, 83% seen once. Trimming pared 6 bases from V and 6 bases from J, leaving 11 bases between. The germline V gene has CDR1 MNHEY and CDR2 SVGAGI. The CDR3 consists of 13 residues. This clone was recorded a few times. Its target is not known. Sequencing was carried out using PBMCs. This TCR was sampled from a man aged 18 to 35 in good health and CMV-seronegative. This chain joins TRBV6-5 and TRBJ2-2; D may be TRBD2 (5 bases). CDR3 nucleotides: TGTGCCAGCAGACCCGGGGATCCCGGGGAGCTGTTTTTT. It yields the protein CASRPGDPGELFF.